Below, 14 T cell receptor beta chains from the same sample are listed, as sequenced in a study of blood T cells in healthy people across ages. A J-beta primer mix and a sample-barcoded 5' primer were used in a second PCR of roughly 6 to 11 cycles. Each CDR3 protein is one row after TCRdb ran MiXCR on the 5' RACE reads. The sample records fewer than 2,000,000 distinct CDR3 sequences, about 39% being singletons. The source material was blood. The receptors shown here come from a human donor in good health.

This clonotype was detected only a few times. The chain uses TRBV6-5 and TRBJ2-5; D may be TRBD1 or TRBD2 (5 bases each). Judging by the DNA end, TRBJ2-1 fits better; the J call may be wrong. The CDR3 is 13 amino acids. The germline gives CDR1 MNHEY, CDR2 SVGAGI. The CDR3 spells CASSSGPLETQFF. In DNA form, the CDR3 reads TGTGCCAGCAGTTCGGGGCCGCTGGAGACCCAGTTCTTC.

This chain joins TRBV6-5 and TRBJ2-1; perhaps TRBD2 as D (5 bases). From germline, CDR1 is MNHEY and CDR2 SVGAGI. The V end was cut by 9 bases, the J end by 3 bases, with 15 bases between. This CDR3 contains 14 residues. The CDR3 DNA follows: TGTGCCAGTCATCCGGGAAATAGCTACAATGAGCAGTTCTTC. Translation gives CASHPGNSYNEQFF.

This clonotype was picked up a small number of times. V and J are TRBV11-1 and TRBJ1-2; tentative D call: TRBD1 (6 bases). CDR1 is SGHAT and CDR2 is FQDESV in the germline V gene (reference sequence). The V gene lost 1 base and the J gene lost 4 bases, with 13 bases spanning the gap. The CDR3 runs to 15 residues. In DNA form, the CDR3 reads TGTGCCAGCAGCTTAGATTCGGGACAAGTCTATGGCTACACCTTC. Its translation: CASSLDSGQVYGYTF.

This clonotype was recorded a few times. V usage is TRBV9 and J usage is TRBJ1-1; TRBD1 aligns across 7 bases. Trimming removed 0 bases from V and 6 bases from J; junction bases left unmatched: 5. The CDR3 has 14 amino acids. Germline-derived CDR1 and CDR2 are SGDLS and YYNGEE. The CDR3 DNA reads TGTGCCAGCAGCGTAGTGAGAGGGGGCGCTGAAGCTTTCTTT. It specifies CASSVVRGGAEAFF.

The sample holds a few counts of this clonotype. The chain joins TRBV5-1 to TRBJ2-3, with 15 bases lining up with TRBD2. The germline CDR1 and CDR2 sequences are SGHRS and YFSETQ. The CDR3 loop spans 16 amino acids. The junction had 6 bases not matched to a gene; V was cut back by 4 bases and J by 6 bases. CDR3 residues: CASSRTSGGAMDTQYF. The DNA of the CDR3 is TGCGCCAGCAGCAGGACTAGCGGGGGGGCCATGGATACGCAGTATTTT.

This clonotype was observed a few times. V usage is TRBV10-3 and J usage is TRBJ2-7; perhaps TRBD2 as D (6 bases). Per germline, CDR1 ENHRY and CDR2 SYGVKD. Trimming stripped 3 bases from V and 9 bases from J, with 18 bases between. The CDR3 loop spans 14 amino acids. This CDR3 is CAISEPNLQAGQYF. In nucleotides, the CDR3 is TGTGCCATCAGTGAACCGAACCTTCAAGCGGGGCAGTACTTC.

With respect to this clonotype: One junction end disagrees with the germline gene, perhaps due to a read error. The gene calls are TRBV7-7 and TRBJ2-1; the D gene is possibly TRBD1 (5 bases). This CDR3 has 13 amino acids. CDR1 SSHAT and CDR2 FNYEAQ come from the germline V gene (reference sequence). Written as DNA, the CDR3 is TGTGCTAGCAGCACCGACAGATACAATGAGCAGTTCTTC. It yields the protein CASSTDRYNEQFF.

V and J are TRBV12-3 or TRBV12-4 and TRBJ2-1; the match to TRBD2 covers 8 bases. V was pared by 5 bases and J by 8 bases, with 14 bases of the junction left unmatched. This CDR3 has 16 amino acids. The DNA of the CDR3 is TGTGCCAGCAGTCCGCCCCGGGGGGCGCGGGGGGATGAGCAGTTCTTC. This encodes CASSPPRGARGDEQFF.

The gene calls are TRBV28 and TRBJ2-4; 16 bases are a match to TRBD2. The J call is uncertain, as TRBJ2-7 better fits the DNA end. The germline V gene has CDR1 MDHEN and CDR2 SYDVKM. This CDR3 has 16 amino acids. CDR3 sequence reads: CASRAGLAGGLDEQYF. The DNA for the CDR3 is TGTGCCAGCAGGGCGGGACTAGCGGGGGGGCTTGACGAGCAGTACTTC.

This clonotype was observed a handful of times. The rearrangement uses TRBV5-1 and TRBJ2-3; maybe TRBD1 (6 bases). CDR1 and CDR2 from the germline V gene are SGHRS and YFSETQ. Trimming took off 2 bases at V and 3 bases at J, with 10 bases between the two ends. The CDR3 spans 14 residues. For the CDR3, the DNA is TGCGCCAGCAGCTTTTTTGACAGGACAGATACGCAGTATTTT. Amino acid sequence: CASSFFDRTDTQYF.

This clonotype was seen only a few times. J is TRBJ2-5 and V is TRBV27; weak D call: TRBD1 (7 bases). The CDR3 has 15 amino acids. Germline CDR1 reads MNHEY; CDR2 reads SMNVEV (reference sequence). Trimming stripped 5 bases from V and 1 base from J, with 14 bases between. In nucleotides, the CDR3 is TGTGCCAGCAGTAGGAGACAGGGAGGCCAAGAGACCCAGTACTTC. Protein: CASSRRQGGQETQYF.

This clonotype was picked up a small number of times. This rearrangement joins TRBV12-3 or TRBV12-4 to TRBJ1-2; D unresolved. The CDR3 extends over 13 amino acids. Trimming took 4 bases from V and 4 from J, leaving 10 bases between them. The CDR3 is CASSSRLSYGYTF. The CDR3 DNA is TGTGCCAGCAGTTCTAGACTTAGCTATGGCTACACCTTC.

This chain links TRBV10-3 with TRBJ2-3; D is unresolved. Germline values: CDR1 ENHRY, CDR2 SYGVKD. V lost 5 bases and J 4 bases, leaving 16 bases between the germline ends. The CDR3 runs 15 residues. The CDR3 reads CAISKQSGVADTQYF. In DNA, the CDR3 is TGTGCCATCAGTAAACAGAGTGGGGTGGCAGATACGCAGTATTTT.

The J gene is TRBJ2-5, the V gene TRBV4-3; 9 bases fit TRBD2. The J call is uncertain, as TRBJ2-7 better fits the DNA end. Germline V gene sequence: CDR1 LGHNA, CDR2 YSLEER. This CDR3 spans 14 amino acids. CDR3 sequence reads: CASSQLAGPYEQYF. CDR3 DNA sequence: TGCGCCAGCAGCCAACTAGCGGGGCCCTACGAGCAGTACTTC.